These 15 T cell receptor beta chains were sequenced from one sample in a study of CD8 T cell repertoires and HIV-1 epitope variants. Method: immunoSEQ multiplex PCR; TCRdb's copy keeps in-frame clones and lacks some. The sample lists under 100,000 clones, roughly 81% occurring once. Sequenced input: uncultured baseline CD8+ T cells from peripheral blood mononuclear cells (PBMCs). The receptors derive from a male donor with HIV.

The chain employs TRBV5-1 and TRBJ2-5; 7 nucleotides match TRBD2. Trimming at V came to 5 bases and at J to 5 bases, leaving 18 bases not matched to a gene. This CDR3 has 17 residues. The V gene's germline CDR1 is SGHRS and CDR2 YFSETQ. The DNA of the CDR3 is TGCGCCAGCAGGCCAGGCCGACTGGGCGGGAGTCCGGAGACCCAGTACTTC. Its translation: CASRPGRLGGSPETQYF.

V usage is TRBV5-1 and J usage is TRBJ1-1, with D uncertain. The V gene lost 4 bases and the J gene lost 6 bases, with 13 bases spanning the gap. The CDR3 length is 13 residues. The germline CDR1 and CDR2 sequences are SGHRS and YFSETQ. In DNA, the CDR3 is TGCGCCAGCAGCGACGACTCGCCGCCTGAAGCTTTCTTT. It is translated as CASSDDSPPEAFF.

The V gene is TRBV28, the J gene TRBJ2-3; D perhaps matches TRBD1 (5 bases). Germline CDR1 MDHEN, CDR2 SYDVKM. Trimming removed 7 bases at V and 5 bases at J, with 13 bases between. CDR3 length equals 13 residues. The CDR3 loop reads CASTFQGVDTQYF. The CDR3 DNA sequence: TGTGCCAGCACCTTCCAGGGTGTAGATACGCAGTATTTT.

This clone was recorded many times. This chain joins TRBV6-5 and TRBJ1-5; no reliable D call. CDR1 is MNHEY, CDR2 SVGAGI, per germline. This CDR3 is 14 amino acids long. Trimming removed 6 bases from V and 0 bases from J, with 9 bases in between. The chain's CDR3 is CASSYDISNQPQHF. The CDR3 nucleotides are TGTGCCAGCAGCTACGACATTAGCAATCAGCCCCAGCATTTT.

The chain links TRBV21-1 to TRBJ2-3; TRBD2 is the table's D call and was not checked against the DNA. TRBV21-1 is described as a pseudogene. This CDR3 comprises 17 residues. The CDR3 is CASSKGGLGDSTDTQYF. The CDR3, as DNA: TGTGCCAGCAGCAAGGGGGGTCTCGGAGATAGCACAGATACGCAGTATTTT.

This clone was seen more than once but under ten times. V is TRBV6-5 and J is TRBJ1-2; no firm D call. V was trimmed by 0 bases and J by 10 bases, leaving 9 bases between them. Germline assignment: CDR1 MNHEY and CDR2 SVGAGI. The CDR3 sequence is 12 residues long. CDR3 residues: CASSYSSMIYTF. The CDR3 bases are TGTGCCAGCAGTTACTCGAGCATGATCTACACCTTC.

This clone was seen a few times. The CDR3 region is CASSLPGTGGSYEQYF. The CDR3, as DNA: TGCGCCAGCAGCTTACCGGGGACAGGGGGCTCCTACGAGCAGTACTTC. This chain joins TRBV5-1 and TRBJ2-7; 11 bases are a match to TRBD1. In germline, CDR1 is SGHRS, CDR2 YFSETQ. With V trimmed by 2 bases and J by 0 bases, 4 bases remained unmatched. This CDR3 is 16 amino acids long.

The chain is built from TRBV19 and TRBJ2-7; D may be TRBD2 (5 bases). Trimming removed 3 bases from V and 3 bases from J, with 15 bases in between. Germline CDR1 and CDR2: LNHDA and SQIVND (reference sequence). This CDR3 contains 15 residues. The CDR3 DNA sequence: TGTGCCAGTAGTATCTCGGTCTCCGACTACTACGAGCAGTACTTC. Amino acids: CASSISVSDYYEQYF. Looking up the rest from reference TRBV19 and TRBJ2-7 gives the full variable domain: DGGITQSPKYLFRKEGQNVTLSCEQNLNHDAMYWYRQDPGQGLRLIYYSQIVNDFQKGDIAEGYSVSREKKESFPLTVTSAQKNPTAFYLCASSISVSDYYEQYFGPGTRLTVT.

The chain has TRBV28 and TRBJ1-2; TRBD1 might be the D (5 bases). Germline values: CDR1 MDHEN, CDR2 SYDVKM. The V and J ends lost 1 base and 4 bases respectively, with 10 bases between them. The CDR3 has 14 residues. The CDR3 coding sequence is TGTGCCAGCAGTTTATTATGGGGGGGCTATGGCTACACCTTC. Translation: CASSLLWGGYGYTF.

V usage is TRBV6-4 and J usage is TRBJ2-1, with 9 positions matching TRBD1. From germline, CDR1 is MRHNA and CDR2 SNTAGT. The CDR3 is 15 residues long. V dropped 5 bases and J dropped 12; count of bases not matched to a gene: 14. The CDR3 region is CASSTGTGLGLGQFF. CDR3 nucleotide sequence: TGTGCCAGCAGTACCGGGACAGGGCTTGGGCTTGGGCAGTTCTTC.

The chain couples TRBV6-6 to TRBJ2-1; 9 bases agree with TRBD1. Germline V gene lookup returns CDR1 MNHNY and CDR2 SVGAGI (reference sequence). The CDR3 spans 15 residues. The V gene end was trimmed by 6 bases and the J gene end by 6 bases; junction bases not matched to a gene: 9. CDR3 bases: TGTGCCAGCAGACTTGGGACAGGGTCGAGCAATGAGCAGTTCTTC. Translation: CASRLGTGSSNEQFF.

V is TRBV11-1 and J is TRBJ1-2, with TRBD1 matching 7 bases. The V segment lost 5 bases and the J segment 1 base; nucleotides outside the gene matches: 4. This CDR3 contains 14 residues. In germline, CDR1 is SGHAT, CDR2 FQDESV (reference sequence). DNA of the CDR3: TGTGCCAGCAGCCGAGGGACAGTTAACTATGGCTACACCTTC. Protein product: CASSRGTVNYGYTF.

This chain joins TRBV27 and TRBJ1-6, with D maybe TRBD1 (5 bases). Germline V gene data show CDR1 as MNHEY and CDR2 as SMNVEV (reference sequence). Trimming took 6 bases from V and 4 from J, leaving 7 bases between them. This CDR3 region has 13 residues. The DNA of the CDR3 is TGTGCCAGCAGCAGACAGTATAATTCACCCCTCCACTTT. This sequence encodes CASSRQYNSPLHF.

This chain links TRBV6-1 with TRBJ2-2, with TRBD1 matching 8 bases. V was clipped by 7 bases and J by 7 bases; unmatched bases: 5. The CDR3 has 13 amino acids. Per germline, CDR1 MNHNS and CDR2 SASEGT. Here the CDR3 DNA reads TGTGCCAGCACCCGGGACAGGCACGGGGAGCTGTTTTTT. Its protein product is CASTRDRHGELFF.

The chain has TRBV5-1 and TRBJ1-3; 9 nucleotides match TRBD1. The CDR3 length is 16 residues. The J segment lost 0 bases and the V segment lost 0 bases, leaving 1 base of the junction unmatched. Germline lookup yields CDR1 SGHRS and CDR2 YFSETQ. The CDR3 DNA reads as TGCGCCAGCAGCTTGGAGACAGGGGGCTCTGGAAACACCATATATTTT. Translated: CASSLETGGSGNTIYF.